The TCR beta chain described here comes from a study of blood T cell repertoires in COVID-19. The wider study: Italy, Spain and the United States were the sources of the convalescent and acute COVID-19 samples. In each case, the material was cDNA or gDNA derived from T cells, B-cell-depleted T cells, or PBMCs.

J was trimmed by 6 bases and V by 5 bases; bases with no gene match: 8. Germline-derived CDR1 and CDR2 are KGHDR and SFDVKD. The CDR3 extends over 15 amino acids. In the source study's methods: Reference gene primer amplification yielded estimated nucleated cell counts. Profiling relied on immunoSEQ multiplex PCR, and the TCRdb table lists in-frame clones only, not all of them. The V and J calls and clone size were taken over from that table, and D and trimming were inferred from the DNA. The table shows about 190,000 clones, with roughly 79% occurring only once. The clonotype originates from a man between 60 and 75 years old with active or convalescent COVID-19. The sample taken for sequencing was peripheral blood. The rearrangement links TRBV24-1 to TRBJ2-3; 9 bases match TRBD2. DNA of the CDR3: TGTGCCACCAGTGTGGCGGGAGGGCGGTCGGATACGCAGTATTTT. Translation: CATSVAGGRSDTQYF.